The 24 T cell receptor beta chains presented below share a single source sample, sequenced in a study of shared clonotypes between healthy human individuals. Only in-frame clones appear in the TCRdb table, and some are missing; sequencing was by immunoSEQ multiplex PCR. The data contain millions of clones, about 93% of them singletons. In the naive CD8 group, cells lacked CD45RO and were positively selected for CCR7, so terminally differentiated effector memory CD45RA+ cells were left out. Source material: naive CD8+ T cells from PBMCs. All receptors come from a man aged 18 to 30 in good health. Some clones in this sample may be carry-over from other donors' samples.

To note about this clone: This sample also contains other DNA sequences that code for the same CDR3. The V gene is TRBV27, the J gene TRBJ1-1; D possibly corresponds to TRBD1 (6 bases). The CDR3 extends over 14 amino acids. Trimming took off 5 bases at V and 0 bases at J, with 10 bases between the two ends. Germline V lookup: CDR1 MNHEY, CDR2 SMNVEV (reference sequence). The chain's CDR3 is CASSPGQMNTEAFF. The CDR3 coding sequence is TGTGCCAGCAGTCCCGGACAGATGAACACTGAAGCTTTCTTT.

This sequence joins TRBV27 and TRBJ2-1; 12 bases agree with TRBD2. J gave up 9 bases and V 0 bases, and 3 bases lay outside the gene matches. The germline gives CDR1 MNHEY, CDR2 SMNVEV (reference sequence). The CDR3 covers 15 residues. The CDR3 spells CASSLSLAGGVEQFF. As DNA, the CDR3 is TGTGCCAGCAGTTTATCACTAGCGGGAGGCGTTGAGCAGTTCTTC.

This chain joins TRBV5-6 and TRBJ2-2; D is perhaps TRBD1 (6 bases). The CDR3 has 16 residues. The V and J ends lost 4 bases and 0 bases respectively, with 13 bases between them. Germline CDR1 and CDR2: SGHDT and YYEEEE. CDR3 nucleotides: TGTGCCAGCAGCGTACTACAGGGATCGAACACCGGGGAGCTGTTTTTT. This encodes CASSVLQGSNTGELFF.

Here the CDR3 reads CASSFLPPTSPRNTIYF. Written as DNA, the CDR3 is TGTGCCAGCAGTTTCCTCCCACCGACTTCACCCCGAAACACCATATATTTT. The chain recombines TRBV27 with TRBJ1-3; D uncertain. The CDR3 length is 17 residues. The germline CDR1 and CDR2 sequences are MNHEY and SMNVEV (reference sequence). Trimming left V 3 bases short and J 5 bases short, with 20 bases between.

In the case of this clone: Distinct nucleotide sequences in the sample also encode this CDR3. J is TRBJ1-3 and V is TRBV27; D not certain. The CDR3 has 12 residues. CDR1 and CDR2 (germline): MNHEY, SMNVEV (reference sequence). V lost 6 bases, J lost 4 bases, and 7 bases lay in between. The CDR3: CASSPPGNTIYF. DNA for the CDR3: TGTGCCAGCAGCCCGCCGGGAAACACCATATATTTT.

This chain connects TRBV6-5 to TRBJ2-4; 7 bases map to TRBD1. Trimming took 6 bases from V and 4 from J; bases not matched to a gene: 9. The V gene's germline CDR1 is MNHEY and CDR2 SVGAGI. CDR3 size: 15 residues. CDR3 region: CASRDNRDRKNIQYF. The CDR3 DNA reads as TGTGCCAGCAGAGACAACCGGGACAGAAAAAACATTCAGTACTTC.

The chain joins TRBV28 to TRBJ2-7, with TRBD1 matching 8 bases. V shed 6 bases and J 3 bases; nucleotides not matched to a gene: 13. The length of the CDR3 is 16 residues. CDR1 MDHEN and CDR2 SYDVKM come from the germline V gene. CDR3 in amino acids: CASSDEGDRRFYEQYF. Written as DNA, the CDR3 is TGTGCCAGCAGCGACGAGGGGGACAGGCGTTTCTACGAGCAGTACTTC.

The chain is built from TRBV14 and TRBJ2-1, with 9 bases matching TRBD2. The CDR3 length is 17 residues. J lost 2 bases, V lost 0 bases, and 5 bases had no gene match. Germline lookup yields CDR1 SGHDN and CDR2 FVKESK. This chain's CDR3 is CASSQDLREGPYNEQFF. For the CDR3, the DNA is TGTGCCAGCAGCCAAGACTTGCGGGAGGGTCCCTACAATGAGCAGTTCTTC. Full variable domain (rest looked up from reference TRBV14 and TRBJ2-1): EAGVTQFPSHSVIEKGQTVTLRCDPISGHDNLYWYRRVMGKEIKFLLHFVKESKQDESGMPNNRFLAERTGGTYSTLKVQPAELEDSGVYFCASSQDLREGPYNEQFFGPGTRLTVL.

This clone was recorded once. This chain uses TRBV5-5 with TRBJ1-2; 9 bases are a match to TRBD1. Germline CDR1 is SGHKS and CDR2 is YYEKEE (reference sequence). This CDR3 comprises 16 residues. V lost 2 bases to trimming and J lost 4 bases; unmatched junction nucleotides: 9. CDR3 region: CASSLTGGKSGYGYTF. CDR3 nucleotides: TGTGCCAGCAGCTTAACAGGGGGCAAGAGCGGCTATGGCTACACCTTC.

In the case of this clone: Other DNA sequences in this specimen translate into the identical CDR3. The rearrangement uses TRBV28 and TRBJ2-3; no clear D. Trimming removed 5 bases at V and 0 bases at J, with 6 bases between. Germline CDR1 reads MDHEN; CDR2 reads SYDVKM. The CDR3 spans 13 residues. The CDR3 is CASSRTSTDTQYF. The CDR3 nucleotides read TGTGCCAGCAGTCGGACCAGCACAGATACGCAGTATTTT.

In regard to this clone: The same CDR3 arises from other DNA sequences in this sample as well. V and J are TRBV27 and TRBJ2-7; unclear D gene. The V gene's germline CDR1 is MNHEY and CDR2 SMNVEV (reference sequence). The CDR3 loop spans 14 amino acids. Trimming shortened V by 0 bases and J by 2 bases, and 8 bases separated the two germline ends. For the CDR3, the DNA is TGTGCCAGCAGTTTATCCCAAGTACCCTACGAGCAGTACTTC. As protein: CASSLSQVPYEQYF.

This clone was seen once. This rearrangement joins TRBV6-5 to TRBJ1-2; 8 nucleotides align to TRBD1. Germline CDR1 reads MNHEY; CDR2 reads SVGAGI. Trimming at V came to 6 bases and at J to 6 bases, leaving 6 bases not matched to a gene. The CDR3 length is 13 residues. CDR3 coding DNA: TGTGCCAGCAGAGACAGGGGAGTCGATGGCTACACCTTC. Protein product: CASRDRGVDGYTF.

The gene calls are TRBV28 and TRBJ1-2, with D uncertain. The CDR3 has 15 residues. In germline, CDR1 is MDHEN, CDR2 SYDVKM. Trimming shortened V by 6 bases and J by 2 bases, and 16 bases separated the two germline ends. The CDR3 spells CASSRPFTKNYGYTF. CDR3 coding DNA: TGTGCCAGCAGCCGCCCGTTCACCAAAAACTATGGCTACACCTTC.

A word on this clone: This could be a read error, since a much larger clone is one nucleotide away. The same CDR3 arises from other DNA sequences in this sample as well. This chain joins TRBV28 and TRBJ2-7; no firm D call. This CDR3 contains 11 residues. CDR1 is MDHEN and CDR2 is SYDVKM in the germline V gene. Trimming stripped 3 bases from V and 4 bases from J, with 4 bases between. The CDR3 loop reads CASSFRYEQYF. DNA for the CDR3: TGTGCCAGCAGTTTTCGGTACGAGCAGTACTTC.

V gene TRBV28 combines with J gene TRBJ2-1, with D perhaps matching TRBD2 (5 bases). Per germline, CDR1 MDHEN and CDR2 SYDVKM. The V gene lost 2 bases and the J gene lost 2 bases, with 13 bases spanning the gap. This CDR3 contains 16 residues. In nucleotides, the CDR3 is TGTGCCAGCAGTTTAGGGAGATGGGTCCCCTACAATGAGCAGTTCTTC. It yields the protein CASSLGRWVPYNEQFF.

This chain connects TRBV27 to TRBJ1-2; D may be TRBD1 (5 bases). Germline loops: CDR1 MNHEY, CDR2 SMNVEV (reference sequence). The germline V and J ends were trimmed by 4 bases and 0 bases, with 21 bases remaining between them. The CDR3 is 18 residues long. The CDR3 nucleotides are TGTGCCAGCAGTTCGACAGTCGGTCTTGGGAGTTCTAACTATGGCTACACCTTC. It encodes CASSSTVGLGSSNYGYTF.

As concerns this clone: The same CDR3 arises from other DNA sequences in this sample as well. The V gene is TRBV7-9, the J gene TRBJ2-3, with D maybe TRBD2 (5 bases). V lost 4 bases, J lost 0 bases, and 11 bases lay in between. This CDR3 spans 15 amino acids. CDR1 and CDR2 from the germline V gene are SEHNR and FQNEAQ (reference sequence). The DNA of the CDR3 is TGTGCCAGCAGCTCCCGGACTGGTAGCACAGATACGCAGTATTTT. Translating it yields CASSSRTGSTDTQYF.

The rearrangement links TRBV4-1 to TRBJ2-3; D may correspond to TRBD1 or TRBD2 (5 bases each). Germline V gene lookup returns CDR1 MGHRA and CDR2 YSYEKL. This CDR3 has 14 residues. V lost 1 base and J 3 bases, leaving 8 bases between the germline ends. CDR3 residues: CASSQGGITDTQYF. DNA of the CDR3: TGCGCCAGCAGCCAAGGGGGGATTACAGATACGCAGTATTTT.

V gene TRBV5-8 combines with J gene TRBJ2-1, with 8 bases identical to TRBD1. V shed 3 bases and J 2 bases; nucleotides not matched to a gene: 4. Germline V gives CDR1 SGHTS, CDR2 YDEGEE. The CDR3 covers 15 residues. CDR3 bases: TGTGCCAGCAGCTCACAGGGGGTACCCTACAATGAGCAGTTCTTC. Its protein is CASSSQGVPYNEQFF.

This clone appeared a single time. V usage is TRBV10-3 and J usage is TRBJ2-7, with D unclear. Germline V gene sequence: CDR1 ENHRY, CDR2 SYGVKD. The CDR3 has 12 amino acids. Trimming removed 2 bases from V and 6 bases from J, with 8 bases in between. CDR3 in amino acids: CAISEALLEQYF. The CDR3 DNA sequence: TGTGCCATCAGTGAGGCCCTCCTCGAGCAGTACTTC.

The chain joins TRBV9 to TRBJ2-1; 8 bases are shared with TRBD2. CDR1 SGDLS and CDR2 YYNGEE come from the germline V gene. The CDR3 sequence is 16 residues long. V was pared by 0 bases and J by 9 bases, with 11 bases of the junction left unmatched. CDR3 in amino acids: CASSVAIAGLDVEQFF. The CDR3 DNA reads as TGTGCCAGCAGCGTAGCGATAGCGGGACTAGATGTTGAGCAGTTCTTC.

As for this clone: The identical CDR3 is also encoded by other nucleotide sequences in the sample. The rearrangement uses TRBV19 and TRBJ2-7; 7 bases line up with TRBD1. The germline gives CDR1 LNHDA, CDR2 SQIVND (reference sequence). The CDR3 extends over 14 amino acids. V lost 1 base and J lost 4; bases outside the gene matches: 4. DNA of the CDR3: TGTGCCAGTAGTATAGGGACAGGACCTTACGAGCAGTACTTC. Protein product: CASSIGTGPYEQYF.

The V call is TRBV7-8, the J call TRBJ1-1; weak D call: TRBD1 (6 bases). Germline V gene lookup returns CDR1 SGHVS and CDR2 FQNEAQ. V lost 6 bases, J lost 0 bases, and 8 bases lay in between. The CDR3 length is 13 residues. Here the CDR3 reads CASRQGMNTEAFF. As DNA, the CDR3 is TGTGCCAGCAGACAGGGCATGAACACTGAAGCTTTCTTT.

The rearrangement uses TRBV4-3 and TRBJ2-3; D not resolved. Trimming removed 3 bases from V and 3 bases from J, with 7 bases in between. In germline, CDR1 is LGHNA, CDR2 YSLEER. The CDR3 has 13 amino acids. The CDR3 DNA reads TGCGCCAGCAGCCATCGACTGACAGATACGCAGTATTTT. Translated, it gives CASSHRLTDTQYF.